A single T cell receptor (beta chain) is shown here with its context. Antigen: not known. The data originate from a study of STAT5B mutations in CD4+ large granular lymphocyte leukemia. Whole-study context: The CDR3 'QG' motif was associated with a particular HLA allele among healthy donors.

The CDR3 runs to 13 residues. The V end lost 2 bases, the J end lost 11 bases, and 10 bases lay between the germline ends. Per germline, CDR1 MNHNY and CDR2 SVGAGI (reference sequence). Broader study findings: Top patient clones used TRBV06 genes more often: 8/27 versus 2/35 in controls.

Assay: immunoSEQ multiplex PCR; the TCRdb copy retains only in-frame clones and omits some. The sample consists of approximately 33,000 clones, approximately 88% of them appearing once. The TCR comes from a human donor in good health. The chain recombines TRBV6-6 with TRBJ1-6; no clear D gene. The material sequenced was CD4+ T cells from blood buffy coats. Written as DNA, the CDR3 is TGTGCCAGCAGTTACGGGGATAGGGCACCCCTCCACTTT. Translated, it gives CASSYGDRAPLHF.